The next 26 T cell receptor beta chains were all read from a single sample in a study of blood T cell repertoires in COVID-19. The repertoire was sequenced with immunoSEQ multiplex PCR; TCRdb's copy has only in-frame clones and lacks some. In the table there are roughly 230,000 clones, roughly 84% of which are singletons. What was sequenced was peripheral blood. The source of these receptors is a man aged 35-49 years with acute or convalescent COVID-19.

This rearrangement joins TRBV3-1 (or the pseudogene TRBV3-2) to TRBJ2-5; D is possibly TRBD2 (6 bases). With 8 bases removed from V and 4 bases from J, the gap between germline ends came to 20 bases. This CDR3 has 15 residues. The germline V gene has CDR1 LGHDT and CDR2 YNNKEL (reference sequence). The CDR3 coding sequence is TGTGCCAGCTATCCTGGTCCGGGGGAAAGAGAGACCCAGTACTTC. This translates into CASYPGPGERETQYF.

The chain has TRBV19 and TRBJ1-1; TRBD1 might be the D (5 bases). This CDR3 comprises 14 residues. In germline, CDR1 is LNHDA, CDR2 SQIVND (reference sequence). V lost 5 bases and J lost 4, with 14 bases in between. CDR3 DNA sequence: TGTGCCAGTAGTCCTATCTTGGGGGGCACTGAAGCTTTCTTT. Translating gives CASSPILGGTEAFF.

This chain links TRBV19 with TRBJ1-4; TRBD1 might be the D (5 bases). The CDR3 contains 17 residues. Between the trimmed V and J ends, which lost 5 bases and 3 bases, there was a span of 19 bases. Germline V gene lookup returns CDR1 LNHDA and CDR2 SQIVND (reference sequence). This CDR3 is CASSPSGRDGANEKLFF. CDR3 nucleotides: TGTGCCAGTAGTCCCTCTGGGAGGGACGGAGCTAATGAAAAACTGTTTTTT.

This chain uses TRBV10-3 with TRBJ2-1, with D maybe TRBD1 (5 bases). The V gene's germline CDR1 is ENHRY and CDR2 SYGVKD. V was shortened by 0 bases and J by 4 bases, with 13 bases between the two germline ends. The CDR3 is 16 residues long. CDR3 amino acids: CAISESLTDSYNEQFF. The CDR3 DNA follows: TGTGCCATCAGTGAGTCGTTGACAGATAGTTACAATGAGCAGTTCTTC.

CDR3 sequence: CASSLEGLTEAFF. CDR3 DNA: TGTGCCAGCAGCTTAGAGGGACTCACTGAAGCTTTCTTT. The rearrangement joins TRBV7-9 to TRBJ1-1, with D tentatively TRBD1 (5 bases). This CDR3 has 13 amino acids. Germline V CDR1 and CDR2: SEHNR, FQNEAQ (reference sequence). V lost 1 base and J 4 bases, leaving 7 bases between the germline ends.

This clone is a singleton in its sample. The chain uses TRBV5-8 and TRBJ1-2; D not certain. The CDR3 has 12 residues. The V gene's germline CDR1 is SGHTS and CDR2 YDEGEE. Trimming took 4 bases from V and 4 from J, leaving 8 bases between them. The CDR3 sequence: CASSAGSYGYTF. In DNA, the CDR3 is TGTGCCAGCAGCGCGGGGTCCTATGGCTACACCTTC.

This rearrangement joins TRBV9 to TRBJ1-3; the match to TRBD1 covers 7 bases. The ends lost 0 bases at V and 0 bases at J; junction bases unmatched: 3. The length of the CDR3 is 16 residues. Germline V gene data show CDR1 as SGDLS and CDR2 as YYNGEE. The CDR3 sequence is CASSVEGAISGNTIYF. CDR3 nucleotides: TGTGCCAGCAGCGTAGAGGGGGCCATCTCTGGAAACACCATATATTTT.

This clone was counted a single time. The chain links TRBV6-5 to TRBJ2-7; D gene unclear. Germline V gene sequence: CDR1 MNHEY, CDR2 SVGAGI. Trimming stripped 10 bases from V and 3 bases from J, with 16 bases between. The CDR3 sequence is 13 residues long. The CDR3 coding sequence is TGTGCCACCTGTCCTCTAACCCTCTACGAGCAGTACTTC. Translation gives CATCPLTLYEQYF.

This clone was picked up one time. This chain uses TRBV29-1 with TRBJ2-1; 11 bases are a match to TRBD1. Germline CDR1 SQVTM, CDR2 ANQGSEA. The CDR3 contains 12 residues. The V segment lost 7 bases and the J segment 6 bases; nucleotides outside the gene matches: 2. The DNA for the CDR3 is TGCAGCGCCGGACAGGGGGCCAATGAGCAGTTCTTC. This translates into CSAGQGANEQFF.

CDR3 region: CASSLETTSNTGELFF. CDR3 coding DNA: TGTGCCAGCAGCTTGGAGACTACTTCGAACACCGGGGAGCTGTTTTTT. The chain employs TRBV5-6 and TRBJ2-2; possibly TRBD2 for D (5 bases). Trimming cost V 0 bases and J 0 bases, with 9 bases left between them. The CDR3 spans 16 residues. Germline values: CDR1 SGHDT, CDR2 YYEEEE. Filled out from reference TRBV5-6 and TRBJ2-2, the complete variable domain reads DAGVTQSPTHLIKTRGQQVTLRCSPKSGHDTVSWYQQALGQGPQFIFQYYEEEERQRGNFPDRFSGHQFPNYSSELNVNALLLGDSALYLCASSLETTSNTGELFFGEGSRLTVL.

V usage is TRBV4-2 and J usage is TRBJ2-7, with 8 bases identical to TRBD1. The CDR3 length is 20 residues. V lost 0 bases to trimming and J lost 1 base; unmatched junction nucleotides: 17. Germline V gene data show CDR1 as LGHNA and CDR2 as YNFKEQ. CDR3 nucleotide sequence: TGTGCCAGCAGCCAAGATGCCCCTCGGGGCCGGGACAGGATTTCCTACGAGCAGTACTTC. Translated: CASSQDAPRGRDRISYEQYF.

This rearrangement joins TRBV6-1 to TRBJ2-7; D is perhaps TRBD1 (5 bases). Trimming removed 7 bases at V and 4 bases at J, with 14 bases between. There are 13 residues in the CDR3. The V gene's germline CDR1 is MNHNS and CDR2 SASEGT. CDR3 DNA sequence: TGTGCCAGCACCCTAGGGGTTGTTTACGAGCAGTACTTC. Its protein product is CASTLGVVYEQYF.

This clone has only one observation. The V and J genes are TRBV5-1 and TRBJ2-4; tentative D call: TRBD1 (7 bases). V dropped 3 bases and J dropped 5 bases, with 15 bases sitting between them. CDR3 length: 15 residues. Per the germline V gene, CDR1 is SGHRS and CDR2 is YFSETQ. CDR3 in amino acids: CASSSLAGGQNIQYF. Written as DNA, the CDR3 is TGCGCCAGCAGCTCCCTGGCAGGGGGGCAAAACATTCAGTACTTC.

V usage is TRBV5-5 and J usage is TRBJ1-6; D call uncertain. The CDR3 is made up of 13 amino acids. The V end lost 3 bases, the J end lost 10 bases, and 11 bases lay between the germline ends. Germline CDR1 is SGHKS and CDR2 is YYEKEE (reference sequence). As DNA, the CDR3 is TGTGCCAGCAGCTCCCGCCCAGGATCACCCCTCCACTTT. Translation gives CASSSRPGSPLHF.

The chain employs TRBV11-2 and TRBJ1-2, with 8 positions matching TRBD1. This CDR3 is 14 amino acids long. Germline trimming cut 1 base from V and 7 bases from J; bases unmatched to any gene: 5. In germline, CDR1 is SGHAT, CDR2 FQNNGV. The CDR3 nucleotides are TGTGCCAGCAGCTTAGTTCAGGGGGCGCCTGGCTACACCTTC. Protein sequence: CASSLVQGAPGYTF. Full variable domain (rest looked up from reference TRBV11-2 and TRBJ1-2): EAGVAQSPRYKIIEKRQSVAFWCNPISGHATLYWYQQILGQGPKLLIQFQNNGVVDDSQLPKDRFSAERLKGVDSTLKIQPAKLEDSAVYLCASSLVQGAPGYTFGSGTRLTVV.

The count of this clone is one. The V and J genes are TRBV6-5 and TRBJ2-5; 11 positions agree with TRBD2. Germline CDR1 MNHEY, CDR2 SVGAGI. CDR3 length: 15 residues. V lost 4 bases, J lost 9 bases, and 10 bases stayed unmatched. The CDR3 loop reads CASSSGTSGVDPQYF. The CDR3, as DNA: TGTGCCAGCAGTTCCGGGACTAGCGGAGTGGATCCCCAGTACTTC.

The CDR3, as DNA: TGCAGCGTTGAGGTAGGGGGCGGAGGAGGCTACACCTTC. Translation gives CSVEVGGGGGYTF. This rearrangement joins TRBV29-1 to TRBJ1-2; 7 bases match TRBD1. Germline assignment: CDR1 SQVTM and CDR2 ANQGSEA. The CDR3 runs to 13 residues. The junction had 9 bases not matched to a gene; V was cut back by 3 bases and J by 8 bases.

This chain joins TRBV4-1 and TRBJ2-7; D might be TRBD2 (5 bases). Germline V gene lookup returns CDR1 MGHRA and CDR2 YSYEKL. This CDR3 region has 13 residues. The V and J ends lost 0 bases and 9 bases respectively, with 12 bases between them. The CDR3 loop is CASSQDKFGGQYF. The CDR3 bases are TGCGCCAGCAGCCAAGATAAATTCGGAGGGCAGTACTTC.

CDR3 amino acids: CASSLVRDTEAFF. CDR3 DNA: TGCGCCAGCAGCTTAGTTCGGGACACTGAAGCTTTCTTT. This chain uses TRBV5-1 with TRBJ1-1; D is ambiguous. This CDR3 region has 13 residues. The germline V gene has CDR1 SGHRS and CDR2 YFSETQ. The V end lost 2 bases, the J end lost 3 bases, and 8 bases lay between the germline ends.

The chain joins TRBV27 to TRBJ1-2; 11 positions agree with TRBD1. The germline V gene has CDR1 MNHEY and CDR2 SMNVEV (reference sequence). CDR3 size: 15 residues. J gave up 11 bases and V 5 bases, and 13 bases lay outside the gene matches. The CDR3 bases are TGTGCCAGCAGTCCGCATAAGGACAGGGGGCAAACGTACACCTTC. Its translation is CASSPHKDRGQTYTF.

The chain links TRBV6-4 to TRBJ2-1; 9 bases fit TRBD2. The CDR3 runs 17 residues. Germline values: CDR1 MRHNA, CDR2 SNTAGT. V was pared by 4 bases and J by 1 base, with 8 bases of the junction left unmatched. The CDR3 DNA follows: TGTGCCAGCAGTGCCCAAGCGGGAGGCCTTTCCTACAATGAGCAGTTCTTC. It codes for CASSAQAGGLSYNEQFF.

This chain links TRBV5-6 with TRBJ2-2; D unresolved. The V end lost 4 bases, the J end lost 1 base, and 8 bases lay between the germline ends. The CDR3 consists of 14 residues. Germline V gene lookup returns CDR1 SGHDT and CDR2 YYEEEE. The CDR3 bases are TGTGCCAGCAGCCTGTTATTGAACACCGGGGAGCTGTTTTTT. It yields the protein CASSLLLNTGELFF.

The chain couples TRBV3-1 (or the pseudogene TRBV3-2) to TRBJ1-3, with D possibly TRBD1 on 6 matching bases. Looked up from germline, CDR1 is LGHDT and CDR2 is YNNKEL (reference sequence). This CDR3 region has 15 residues. V was clipped by 3 bases and J by 4 bases, with 13 bases between them. CDR3 region: CASSQGAREGNTIYF. Written as DNA, the CDR3 is TGTGCCAGCAGCCAGGGGGCGCGAGAAGGAAACACCATATATTTT.

This clone was detected once. The J gene is TRBJ1-2, the V gene TRBV5-1, with 7 bases identical to TRBD1. The CDR3 contains 13 residues. V gave up 2 bases and J gave up 4 bases; unmatched junction bases: 2. Germline-derived CDR1 and CDR2 are SGHRS and YFSETQ. The CDR3 protein is CASSFWTGYGYTF. DNA for the CDR3: TGCGCCAGCAGCTTCTGGACAGGCTATGGCTACACCTTC.

Turning to this clone: Other DNA sequences in this specimen translate into the identical CDR3. CDR3 region: CASSLDRGGTEAFF. DNA for the CDR3: TGTGCCAGCAGCCTCGACAGGGGAGGCACTGAAGCTTTCTTT. The J gene is TRBJ1-1, the V gene TRBV5-4; 8 bases fit TRBD1. J gave up 4 bases and V 4 bases, and 6 bases lay outside the gene matches. The CDR3 is 14 amino acids. Germline V gives CDR1 SGHNT, CDR2 YYREEE (reference sequence).

V is TRBV7-2 and J is TRBJ1-2, with D possibly being TRBD1 (5 bases). Deletions cut 5 bases from V and 2 bases from J, with 12 bases between. The CDR3 extends over 14 amino acids. Germline V gene data show CDR1 as SGHTA and CDR2 as FQGNSA. CDR3 region: CASSAMGGNYGYTF. The CDR3 nucleotides read TGTGCCAGCAGCGCAATGGGGGGGAACTATGGCTACACCTTC.